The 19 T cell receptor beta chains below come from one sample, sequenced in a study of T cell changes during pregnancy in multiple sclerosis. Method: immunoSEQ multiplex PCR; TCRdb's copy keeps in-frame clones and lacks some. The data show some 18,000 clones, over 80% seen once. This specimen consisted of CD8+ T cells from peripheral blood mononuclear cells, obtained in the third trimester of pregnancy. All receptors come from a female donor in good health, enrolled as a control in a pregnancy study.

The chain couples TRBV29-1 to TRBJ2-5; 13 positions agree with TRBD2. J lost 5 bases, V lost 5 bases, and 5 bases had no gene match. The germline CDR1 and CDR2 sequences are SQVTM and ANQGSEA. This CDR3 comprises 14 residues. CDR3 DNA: TGCAGCGTTTGGACTAGCGGGGGTGGGGAGACCCAGTACTTC. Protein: CSVWTSGGGETQYF.

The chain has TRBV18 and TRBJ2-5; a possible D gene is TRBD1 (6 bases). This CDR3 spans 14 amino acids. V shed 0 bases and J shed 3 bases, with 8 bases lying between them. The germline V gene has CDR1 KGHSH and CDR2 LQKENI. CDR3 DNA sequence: TGTGCCAGCTCACCACCCCGACAGGAAGAGACCCAGTACTTC. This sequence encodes CASSPPRQEETQYF.

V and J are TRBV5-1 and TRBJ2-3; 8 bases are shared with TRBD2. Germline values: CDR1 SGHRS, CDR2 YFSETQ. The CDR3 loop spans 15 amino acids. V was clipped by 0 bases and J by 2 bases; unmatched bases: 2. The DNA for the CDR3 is TGCGCCAGCAGCTTGGTACTAGCGGACACAGATACGCAGTATTTT. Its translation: CASSLVLADTDTQYF.

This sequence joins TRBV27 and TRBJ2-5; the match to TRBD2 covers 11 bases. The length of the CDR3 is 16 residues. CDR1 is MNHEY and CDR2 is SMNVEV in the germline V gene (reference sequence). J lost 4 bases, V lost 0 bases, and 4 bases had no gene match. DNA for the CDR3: TGTGCCAGCAGTTTATCGGGGACTAGCGGTGGAGAGACCCAGTACTTC. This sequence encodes CASSLSGTSGGETQYF.

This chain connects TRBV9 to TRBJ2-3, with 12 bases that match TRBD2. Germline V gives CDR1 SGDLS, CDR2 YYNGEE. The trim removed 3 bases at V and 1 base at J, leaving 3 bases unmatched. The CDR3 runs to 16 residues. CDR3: CASSATSGGGTDTQYF. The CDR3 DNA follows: TGTGCCAGCAGCGCGACTAGCGGGGGAGGCACAGATACGCAGTATTTT.

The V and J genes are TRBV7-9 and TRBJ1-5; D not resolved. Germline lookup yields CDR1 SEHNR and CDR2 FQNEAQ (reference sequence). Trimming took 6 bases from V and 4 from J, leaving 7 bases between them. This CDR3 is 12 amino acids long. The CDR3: CASSSQNQPQHF. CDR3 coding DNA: TGTGCCAGCAGTTCCCAGAATCAGCCCCAGCATTTT.

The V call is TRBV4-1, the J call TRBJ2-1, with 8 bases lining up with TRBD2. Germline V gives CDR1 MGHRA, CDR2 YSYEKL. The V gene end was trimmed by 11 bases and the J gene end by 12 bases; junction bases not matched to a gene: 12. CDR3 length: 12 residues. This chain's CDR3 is CACGPGLDGQFF. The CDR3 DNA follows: TGCGCCTGTGGTCCGGGACTAGACGGGCAGTTCTTC.

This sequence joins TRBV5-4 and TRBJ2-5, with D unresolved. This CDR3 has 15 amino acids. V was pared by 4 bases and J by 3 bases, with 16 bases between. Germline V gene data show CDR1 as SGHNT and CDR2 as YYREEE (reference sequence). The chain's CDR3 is CASSPQTSNKETQYF. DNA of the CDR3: TGTGCCAGCAGCCCCCAGACAAGCAATAAAGAGACCCAGTACTTC.

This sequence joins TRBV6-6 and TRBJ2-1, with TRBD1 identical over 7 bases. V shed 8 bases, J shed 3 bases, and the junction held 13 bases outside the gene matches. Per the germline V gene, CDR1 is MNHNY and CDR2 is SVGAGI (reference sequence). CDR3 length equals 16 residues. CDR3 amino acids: CASVLDMGQLYNEQFF. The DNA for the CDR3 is TGTGCCAGCGTGCTCGATATGGGACAGCTCTACAATGAGCAGTTCTTC.

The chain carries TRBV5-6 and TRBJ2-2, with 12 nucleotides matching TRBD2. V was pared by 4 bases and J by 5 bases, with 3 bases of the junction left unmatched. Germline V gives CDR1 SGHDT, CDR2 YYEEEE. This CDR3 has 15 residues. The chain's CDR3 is CASSRLAGGTGELFF. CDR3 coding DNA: TGTGCCAGCAGCCGGCTAGCGGGAGGGACCGGGGAGCTGTTTTTT.

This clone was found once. Here the CDR3 reads CASSVGQGRSYEQYF. CDR3 bases: TGTGCCAGCAGCGTAGGACAGGGGCGATCCTACGAGCAGTACTTC. The rearrangement links TRBV4-2 to TRBJ2-7; 9 nucleotides agree with TRBD1. The CDR3 totals 15 residues. CDR1 is LGHNA, CDR2 YNFKEQ, per germline. The junction had 6 bases not matched to a gene; V was cut back by 5 bases and J by 1 base.

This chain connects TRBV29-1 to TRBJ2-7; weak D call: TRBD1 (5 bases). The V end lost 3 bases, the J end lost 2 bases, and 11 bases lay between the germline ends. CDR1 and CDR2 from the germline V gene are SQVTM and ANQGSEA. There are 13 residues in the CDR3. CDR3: CSVETAFPYEQYF. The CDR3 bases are TGCAGCGTTGAGACAGCCTTTCCCTACGAGCAGTACTTC.

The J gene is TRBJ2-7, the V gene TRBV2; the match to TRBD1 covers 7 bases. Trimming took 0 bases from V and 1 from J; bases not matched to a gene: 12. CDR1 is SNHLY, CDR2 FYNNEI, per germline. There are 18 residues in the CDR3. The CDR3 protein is CASSEARLGGDLSYEQYF. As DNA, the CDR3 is TGTGCCAGCAGTGAAGCCCGTCTAGGGGGCGACTTGTCCTACGAGCAGTACTTC.

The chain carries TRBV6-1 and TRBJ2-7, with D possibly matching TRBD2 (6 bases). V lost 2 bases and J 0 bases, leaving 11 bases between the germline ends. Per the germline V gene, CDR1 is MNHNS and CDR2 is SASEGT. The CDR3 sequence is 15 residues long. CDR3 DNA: TGTGCCAGCAGTGAATGGGTGGGGGGCTCCTACGAGCAGTACTTC. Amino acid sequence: CASSEWVGGSYEQYF.

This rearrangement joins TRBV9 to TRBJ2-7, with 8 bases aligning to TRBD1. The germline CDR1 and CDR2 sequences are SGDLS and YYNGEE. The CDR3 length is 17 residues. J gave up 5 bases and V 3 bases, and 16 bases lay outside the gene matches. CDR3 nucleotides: TGTGCCAGCAGCGCAACGCTGGGGCAGGGGGCTCTCAACGAGCAGTACTTC. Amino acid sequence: CASSATLGQGALNEQYF.

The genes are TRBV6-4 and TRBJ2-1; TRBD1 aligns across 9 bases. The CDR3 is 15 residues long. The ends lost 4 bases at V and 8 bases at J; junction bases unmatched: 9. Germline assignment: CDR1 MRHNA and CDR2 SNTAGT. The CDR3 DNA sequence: TGTGCCAGCAGTGGGGGGACAGGGACCTCGGATGAGCAGTTCTTC. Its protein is CASSGGTGTSDEQFF.

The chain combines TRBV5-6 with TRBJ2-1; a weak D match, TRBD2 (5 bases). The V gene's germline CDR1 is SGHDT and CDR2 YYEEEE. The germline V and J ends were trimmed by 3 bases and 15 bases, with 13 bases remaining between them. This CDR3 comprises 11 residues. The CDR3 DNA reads TGTGCCAGCAGCTCATCGGGAATATCGTTCTTC. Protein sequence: CASSSSGISFF.

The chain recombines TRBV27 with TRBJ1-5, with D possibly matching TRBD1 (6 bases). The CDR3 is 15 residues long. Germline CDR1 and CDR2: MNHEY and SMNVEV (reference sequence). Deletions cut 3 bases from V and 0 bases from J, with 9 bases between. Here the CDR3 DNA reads TGTGCCAGCAGTTTGGCACAGGGTAGCAATCAGCCCCAGCATTTT. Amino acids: CASSLAQGSNQPQHF.

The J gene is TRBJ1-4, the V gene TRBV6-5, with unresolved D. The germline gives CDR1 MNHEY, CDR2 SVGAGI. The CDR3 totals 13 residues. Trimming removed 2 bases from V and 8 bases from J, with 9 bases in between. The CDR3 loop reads CASSYLPREKLFF. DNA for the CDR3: TGTGCCAGCAGTTACCTCCCCCGGGAAAAACTGTTTTTT.